The 5 T cell receptor beta chains reported below all come from one sample, sequenced in a study of post-analysis software for immune sequencing data. Overall study findings and caveats: Five or six TRBV segments were more frequent in patients than controls; TRBV5-6, TRBV5-1 and TRBV20-1 belonged to this group.

Which antigens these TCRs recognize remains unknown. Unique molecular identifiers tagged the TCR beta cDNA libraries. MiXCR was run by TCRdb on the PCR reads, yielding one entry per CDR3 protein. The sample lists 750,000 to 950,000 distinct CDR3 sequences; 46% were seen once. The sample taken for sequencing was blood. All receptors come from a girl aged 10-17 years with multiple sclerosis.

There are a few counts of this clonotype. The V call is TRBV4-1, the J call TRBJ2-3; TRBD1 is a possible D gene (5 bases). The CDR3 has 15 amino acids. The V gene lost 1 base and the J gene lost 3 bases, with 11 bases spanning the gap. Germline CDR1 MGHRA, CDR2 YSYEKL. The CDR3 DNA is TGCGCCAGCAGCCAAGGGGTTCGACAGACAGATACGCAGTATTTT. Amino acid sequence: CASSQGVRQTDTQYF.

This clonotype was detected a few times. The rearrangement joins TRBV11-2 to TRBJ1-2; 8 nucleotides match TRBD1. CDR1 and CDR2 from the germline V gene are SGHAT and FQNNGV. The ends lost 5 bases at V and 4 bases at J; junction bases unmatched: 15. This CDR3 comprises 17 residues. The CDR3 loop reads CASSKDRAGGSVYGYTF. The DNA for the CDR3 is TGTGCCAGCAGCAAGGACAGGGCGGGGGGGAGTGTCTATGGCTACACCTTC.

V is TRBV7-2 and J is TRBJ2-5; D might be TRBD2 (5 bases). Germline CDR1 and CDR2: SGHTA and FQGNSA. Deletions cut 4 bases from V and 5 bases from J, with 14 bases between. The CDR3 has 14 amino acids. The CDR3 region has the DNA TGTGCCAGCAGCTCCCTAGCCGCCCGTGAGACCCAGTACTTC. Protein product: CASSSLAARETQYF.

This clonotype was picked up a small number of times. This chain links TRBV28 with TRBJ2-5, with 9 nucleotides matching TRBD2. This CDR3 is built from 16 residues. Trimming cost V 5 bases and J 1 base; bases outside gene matches: 8. Germline-derived CDR1 and CDR2 are MDHEN and SYDVKM. The CDR3 nucleotides are TGTGCCAGCAGTGACAATAGCGGGAGCATCCAAGAGACCCAGTACTTC. Protein product: CASSDNSGSIQETQYF.

The V call is TRBV6-5, the J call TRBJ1-1; 7 nucleotides align to TRBD1. V shed 7 bases and J 1 base; nucleotides not matched to a gene: 12. The CDR3 is 16 residues long. The germline CDR1 and CDR2 sequences are MNHEY and SVGAGI. The CDR3 spells CASTPYPGQWNTEAFF. CDR3 in DNA: TGTGCCAGCACCCCCTACCCGGGACAGTGGAACACTGAAGCTTTCTTT.